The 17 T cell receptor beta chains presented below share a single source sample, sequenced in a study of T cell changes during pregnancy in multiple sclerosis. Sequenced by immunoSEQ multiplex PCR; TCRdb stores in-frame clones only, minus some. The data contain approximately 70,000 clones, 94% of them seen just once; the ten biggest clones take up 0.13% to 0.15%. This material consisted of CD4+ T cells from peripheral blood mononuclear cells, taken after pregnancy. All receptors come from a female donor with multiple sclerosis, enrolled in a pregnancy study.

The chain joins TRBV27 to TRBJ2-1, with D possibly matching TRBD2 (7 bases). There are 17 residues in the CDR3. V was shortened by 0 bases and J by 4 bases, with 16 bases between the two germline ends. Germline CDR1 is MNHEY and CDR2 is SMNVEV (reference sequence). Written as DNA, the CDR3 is TGTGCCAGCAGTTTATCTGGCGGGGGCGTCGGGTACAATGAGCAGTTCTTC. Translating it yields CASSLSGGGVGYNEQFF.

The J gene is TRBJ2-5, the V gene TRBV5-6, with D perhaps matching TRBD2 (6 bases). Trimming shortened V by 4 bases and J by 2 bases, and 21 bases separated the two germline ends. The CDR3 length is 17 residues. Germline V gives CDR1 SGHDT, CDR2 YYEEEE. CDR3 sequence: CASSLLGTSSGQETQYF. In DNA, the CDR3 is TGTGCCAGCAGCCTTTTAGGGACTTCCTCGGGGCAAGAGACCCAGTACTTC.

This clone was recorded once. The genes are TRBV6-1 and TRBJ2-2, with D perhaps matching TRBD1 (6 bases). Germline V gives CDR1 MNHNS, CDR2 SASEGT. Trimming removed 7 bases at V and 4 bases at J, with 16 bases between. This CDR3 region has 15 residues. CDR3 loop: CASILQGEITGELFF. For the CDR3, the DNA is TGTGCCAGCATTTTACAGGGCGAGATCACCGGGGAGCTGTTTTTT.

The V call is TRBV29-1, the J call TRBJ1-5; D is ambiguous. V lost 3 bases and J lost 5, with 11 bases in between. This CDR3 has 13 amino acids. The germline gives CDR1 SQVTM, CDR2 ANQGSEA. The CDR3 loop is CSVEVRGDQPQHF. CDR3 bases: TGCAGCGTTGAGGTCCGGGGTGATCAGCCCCAGCATTTT.

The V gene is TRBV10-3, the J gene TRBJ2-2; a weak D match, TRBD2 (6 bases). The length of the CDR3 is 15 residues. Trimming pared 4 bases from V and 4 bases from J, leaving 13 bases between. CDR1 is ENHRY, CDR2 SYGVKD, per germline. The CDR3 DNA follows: TGTGCCATCAGTGTTGGGACTGCAGTCACCGGGGAGCTGTTTTTT. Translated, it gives CAISVGTAVTGELFF.

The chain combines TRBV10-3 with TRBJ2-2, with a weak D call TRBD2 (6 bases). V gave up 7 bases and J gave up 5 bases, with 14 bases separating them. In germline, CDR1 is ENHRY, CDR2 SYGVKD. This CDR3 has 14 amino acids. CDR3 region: CAITSGTQTGELFF. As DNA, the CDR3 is TGTGCCATCACCTCCGGGACTCAGACCGGGGAGCTGTTTTTT.

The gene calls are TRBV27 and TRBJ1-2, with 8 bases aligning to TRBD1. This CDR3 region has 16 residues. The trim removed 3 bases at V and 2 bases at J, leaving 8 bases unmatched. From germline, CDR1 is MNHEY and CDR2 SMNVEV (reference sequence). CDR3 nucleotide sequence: TGTGCCAGCAGTTTCGCTGGACAGGGAGGAAACTATGGCTACACCTTC. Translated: CASSFAGQGGNYGYTF.

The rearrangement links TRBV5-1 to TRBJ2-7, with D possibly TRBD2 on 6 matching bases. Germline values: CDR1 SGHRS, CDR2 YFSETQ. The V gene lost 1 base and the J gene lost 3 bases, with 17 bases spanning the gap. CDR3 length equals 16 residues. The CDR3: CASSLLGGTPVYEQYF. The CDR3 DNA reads TGCGCCAGCAGCTTGTTGGGCGGGACCCCAGTCTACGAGCAGTACTTC.

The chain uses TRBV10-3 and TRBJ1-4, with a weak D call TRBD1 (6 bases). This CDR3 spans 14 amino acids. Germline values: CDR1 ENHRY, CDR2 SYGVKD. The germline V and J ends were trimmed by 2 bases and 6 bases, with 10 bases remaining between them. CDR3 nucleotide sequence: TGTGCCATCAGTGAGGGGGGACAAGATGAAAAACTGTTTTTT. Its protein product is CAISEGGQDEKLFF.

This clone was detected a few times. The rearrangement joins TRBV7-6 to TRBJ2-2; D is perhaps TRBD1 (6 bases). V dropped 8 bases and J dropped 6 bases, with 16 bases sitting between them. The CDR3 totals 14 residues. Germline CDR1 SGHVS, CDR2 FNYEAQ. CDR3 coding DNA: TGTGCCAGCCTCCTTGGGGGCGAATCCGGGGAGCTGTTTTTT. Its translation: CASLLGGESGELFF.

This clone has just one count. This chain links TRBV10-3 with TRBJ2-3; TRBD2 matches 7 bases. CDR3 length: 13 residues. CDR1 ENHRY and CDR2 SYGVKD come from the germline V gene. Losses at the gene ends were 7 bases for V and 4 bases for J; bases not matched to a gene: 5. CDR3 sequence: CAIKAGESDTQYF. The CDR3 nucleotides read TGTGCCATCAAGGCGGGAGAGTCAGATACGCAGTATTTT.

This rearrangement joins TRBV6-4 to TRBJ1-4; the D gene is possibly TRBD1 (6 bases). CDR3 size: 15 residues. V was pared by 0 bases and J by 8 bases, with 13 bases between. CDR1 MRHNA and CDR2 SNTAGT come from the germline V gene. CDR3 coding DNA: TGTGCCAGCAGTGACTCGGCAGGGGTTGAGGAAAAACTGTTTTTT. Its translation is CASSDSAGVEEKLFF.

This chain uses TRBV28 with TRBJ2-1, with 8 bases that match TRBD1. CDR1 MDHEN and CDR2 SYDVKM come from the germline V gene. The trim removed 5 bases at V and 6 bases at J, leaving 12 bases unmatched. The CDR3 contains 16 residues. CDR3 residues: CASSLPGQGKGNEQFF. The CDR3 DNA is TGTGCCAGCAGTCTTCCCGGACAGGGTAAGGGCAATGAGCAGTTCTTC. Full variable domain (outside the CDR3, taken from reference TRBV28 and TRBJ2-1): DVKVTQSSRYLVKRTGEKVFLECVQDMDHENMFWYRQDPGLGLRLIYFSYDVKMKEKGDIPEGYSVSREKKERFSLILESASTNQTSMYLCASSLPGQGKGNEQFFGPGTRLTVL.

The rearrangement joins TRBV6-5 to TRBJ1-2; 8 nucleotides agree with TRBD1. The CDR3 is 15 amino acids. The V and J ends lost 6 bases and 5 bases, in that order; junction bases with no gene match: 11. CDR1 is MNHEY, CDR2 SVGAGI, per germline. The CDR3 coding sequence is TGTGCCAGCAGACACACGACAGGGGAAGTATATGGCTACACCTTC. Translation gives CASRHTTGEVYGYTF.

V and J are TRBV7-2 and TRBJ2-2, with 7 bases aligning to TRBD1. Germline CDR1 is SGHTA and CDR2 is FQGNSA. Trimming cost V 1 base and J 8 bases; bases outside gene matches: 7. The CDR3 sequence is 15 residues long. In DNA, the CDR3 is TGTGCCAGCAGCTTAGGGCACAGGGGTACAGGGGAGCTGTTTTTT. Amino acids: CASSLGHRGTGELFF.

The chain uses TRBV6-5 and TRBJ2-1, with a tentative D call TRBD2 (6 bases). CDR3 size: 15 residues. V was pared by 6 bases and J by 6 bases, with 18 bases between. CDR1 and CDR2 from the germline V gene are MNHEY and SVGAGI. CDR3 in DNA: TGTGCCAGCAGAGCCCAGTGGGGGGTGGGCAATGAGCAGTTCTTC. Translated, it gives CASRAQWGVGNEQFF.

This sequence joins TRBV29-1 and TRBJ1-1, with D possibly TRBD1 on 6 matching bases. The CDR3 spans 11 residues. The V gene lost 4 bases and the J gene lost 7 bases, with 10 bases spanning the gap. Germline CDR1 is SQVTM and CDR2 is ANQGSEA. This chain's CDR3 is CSVGTVIEAFF. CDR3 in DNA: TGCAGCGTTGGGACAGTTATTGAAGCTTTCTTT.